These 28 T cell receptor beta chains originate from one sample sequenced in a study of blood T cell repertoires in COVID-19. The protocol was immunoSEQ multiplex PCR, while the TCRdb copy is restricted to in-frame clones and leaves out a portion. This table holds around 70,000 clones, 80% found once. Material for sequencing was peripheral blood. All receptors come from a human donor in a cohort sampled during active COVID-19.

The rearrangement joins TRBV7-2 to TRBJ2-6; 8 bases agree with TRBD1. V lost 5 bases, J lost 0 bases, and 9 bases stayed unmatched. Germline CDR1 SGHTA, CDR2 FQGNSA. CDR3 length: 18 residues. This chain's CDR3 is CASSLRPGQGSGANVLTF. The CDR3 region has the DNA TGTGCCAGCAGCCTTAGGCCCGGACAGGGCTCTGGGGCCAACGTCCTGACTTTC.

The chain uses TRBV6-2 or TRBV6-3 and TRBJ1-2, with TRBD1 identical over 8 bases. Germline CDR1 MNHEY, CDR2 SVGEGT. V gave up 0 bases and J gave up 8 bases; unmatched junction bases: 8. This CDR3 has 15 residues. CDR3 sequence: CASSYSGTGAGGYTF. CDR3 nucleotides: TGTGCCAGCAGTTACTCCGGGACAGGAGCAGGCGGCTACACCTTC.

This sequence joins TRBV5-6 and TRBJ1-2; weak D call: TRBD1 (5 bases). This CDR3 has 13 amino acids. Germline CDR1 reads SGHDT; CDR2 reads YYEEEE. Here the CDR3 DNA reads TGTGTCTCGTCGGGGGGTTACGGCTATGGCTACACCTTC. Translated: CVSSGGYGYGYTF. Full variable domain (missing parts from reference TRBV5-6 and TRBJ1-2): DAGVTQSPTHLIKTRGQQVTLRCSPKSGHDTVSWYQQALGQGPQFIFQYYEEEERQRGNFPDRFSGHQFPNYSSELNVNALLLGDSALYLCVSSGGYGYGYTFGSGTRLTVV.

This rearrangement joins TRBV28 to TRBJ1-5; perhaps TRBD1 as D (6 bases). V lost 11 bases, J lost 2 bases, and 16 bases lay in between. Looked up from germline, CDR1 is MDHEN and CDR2 is SYDVKM. The CDR3 is made up of 14 amino acids. The CDR3 DNA reads as TGTGCCTCCCATCCGGACAGCGGCAATCAGCCCCAGCATTTT. Translation: CASHPDSGNQPQHF.

This clone was seen a few times. The chain joins TRBV11-2 to TRBJ1-2, with 11 bases matching TRBD1. Germline V gene data show CDR1 as SGHAT and CDR2 as FQNNGV. The CDR3 is 15 amino acids. V was clipped by 4 bases and J by 8 bases; unmatched bases: 9. This chain's CDR3 is CASSSRTGGSEGYTF. The CDR3 nucleotides are TGTGCCAGCAGCTCACGGACAGGGGGCTCGGAGGGCTACACCTTC.

This chain links TRBV5-6 with TRBJ2-5; 10 bases are a match to TRBD1. Unmatched junction bases numbered 3, after V lost 3 bases and J lost 4 bases. CDR3 length: 14 amino acids. Germline-derived CDR1 and CDR2 are SGHDT and YYEEEE. CDR3 in amino acids: CASSSGQGVETQYF. The DNA of the CDR3 is TGTGCCAGCAGCTCCGGACAGGGGGTAGAGACCCAGTACTTC.

The rearrangement uses TRBV14 and TRBJ2-2, with D maybe TRBD1 (6 bases). V was cut by 4 bases and J by 1 base, with 16 bases left in between. The length of the CDR3 is 17 residues. Germline V gives CDR1 SGHDN, CDR2 FVKESK. The CDR3 DNA sequence: TGTGCCAGCAGCCCCTCCTGGGGGACAATGAACACCGGGGAGCTGTTTTTT. Translated, it gives CASSPSWGTMNTGELFF.

The chain recombines TRBV28 with TRBJ1-2, with D tentatively TRBD1 (6 bases). The V end was cut by 4 bases, the J end by 2 bases, with 11 bases between. This CDR3 is built from 14 residues. Germline V gives CDR1 MDHEN, CDR2 SYDVKM. Here the CDR3 reads CASSSLGTNYGYTF. The CDR3 nucleotides are TGTGCCAGCAGTTCGTTGGGGACAAACTATGGCTACACCTTC.

This clone has a handful of counts. The chain combines TRBV19 with TRBJ1-5; a possible D gene is TRBD1 (5 bases). This CDR3 contains 15 residues. CDR1 is LNHDA and CDR2 is SQIVND in the germline V gene (reference sequence). The V end lost 5 bases, the J end lost 6 bases, and 17 bases lay between the germline ends. The CDR3 coding sequence is TGTGCCAGTAGTCCGCCGGGTGGGGCAGGTCAGCCCCAGCATTTT. Translation gives CASSPPGGAGQPQHF. Using reference TRBV19 and TRBJ1-5 for the parts outside the CDR3, the full variable domain is DGGITQSPKYLFRKEGQNVTLSCEQNLNHDAMYWYRQDPGQGLRLIYYSQIVNDFQKGDIAEGYSVSREKKESFPLTVTSAQKNPTAFYLCASSPPGGAGQPQHFGDGTRLSIL.

The chain has TRBV6-1 and TRBJ1-6; no reliable D call. Trimming left V 3 bases short and J 9 bases short, with 9 bases between. The CDR3 sequence is 13 residues long. CDR1 is MNHNS and CDR2 is SASEGT in the germline V gene. CDR3 sequence (DNA): TGTGCCAGCAGTGATTTATCGGGTTCACCCCTCCACTTT. It specifies CASSDLSGSPLHF.

In DNA form, the CDR3 reads TGTGCCAGTAGTATCACAGATCATAGCAATCAGCCCCAGCATTTT. Translated, it gives CASSITDHSNQPQHF. V usage is TRBV19 and J usage is TRBJ1-5; D gene uncertain. The germline CDR1 and CDR2 sequences are LNHDA and SQIVND (reference sequence). Trimming cost V 3 bases and J 0 bases, with 9 bases left between them. This CDR3 contains 15 residues. Together with reference TRBV19 and TRBJ1-5, the CDR3 gives the full variable domain: DGGITQSPKYLFRKEGQNVTLSCEQNLNHDAMYWYRQDPGQGLRLIYYSQIVNDFQKGDIAEGYSVSREKKESFPLTVTSAQKNPTAFYLCASSITDHSNQPQHFGDGTRLSIL.

The chain links TRBV30 to TRBJ1-3; D is unclear. Trimming removed 5 bases from V and 0 bases from J, with 8 bases in between. CDR3 length equals 13 residues. CDR1 and CDR2 (germline): GTSNPN, SVGIG (reference sequence). DNA for the CDR3: TGTGCCTGGGAACATCGCTCTGGAAACACCATATATTTT. It encodes CAWEHRSGNTIYF.

CDR3 DNA: TGTGCCAGCAGTCCCGGCGGGGCACAGAACAATGAGCAGTTCTTC. Translated: CASSPGGAQNNEQFF. The V gene is TRBV6-2 or TRBV6-3, the J gene TRBJ2-1; D might be TRBD2 (6 bases). This CDR3 is built from 15 residues. Between the trimmed V and J ends, which lost 5 bases and 5 bases, there was a span of 16 bases. Germline assignment: CDR1 MNHEY and CDR2 SVGEGT.

This chain joins TRBV6-6 and TRBJ2-3, with 9 bases that match TRBD2. Losses at the gene ends were 5 bases for V and 3 bases for J; bases not matched to a gene: 9. The V gene's germline CDR1 is MNHNY and CDR2 SVGAGI (reference sequence). The CDR3 consists of 16 residues. The CDR3 sequence: CASSPNGLARTDTQYF. In DNA, the CDR3 is TGTGCCAGCAGTCCCAATGGACTAGCGCGAACAGATACGCAGTATTTT.

This chain connects TRBV12-3 or TRBV12-4 to TRBJ1-4; TRBD1 is a possible D gene (5 bases). V lost 8 bases, J lost 2 bases, and 9 bases lay in between. There are 13 residues in the CDR3. CDR3 region: CASGGGTNEKLFF. The CDR3 DNA sequence: TGTGCCAGCGGGGGGGGGACTAATGAAAAACTGTTTTTT.

The CDR3 DNA follows: TGTGCCAGCTCACCACTAGCGACGATGGCAAATGAGCAGTTCTTC. Encoded protein: CASSPLATMANEQFF. The genes are TRBV18 and TRBJ2-1; D is perhaps TRBD2 (5 bases). The CDR3 has 15 amino acids. Germline V gene sequence: CDR1 KGHSH, CDR2 LQKENI. V lost 1 base, J lost 7 bases, and 14 bases lay in between.

V and J are TRBV9 and TRBJ2-2; TRBD1 matches 7 bases. V dropped 1 base and J dropped 7; count of bases not matched to a gene: 4. CDR1 is SGDLS and CDR2 is YYNGEE in the germline V gene. This CDR3 is 14 amino acids long. In DNA form, the CDR3 reads TGTGCCAGCAGCGTAAGGACAGGCGGCGGGGAGCTGTTTTTT. Its translation is CASSVRTGGGELFF. The variable domain in full, with the rest retrieved from reference TRBV9 and TRBJ2-2, is DSGVTQTPKHLITATGQRVTLRCSPRSGDLSVYWYQQSLDQGLQFLIQYYNGEERAKGNILERFSAQQFPDLHSELNLSSLELGDSALYFCASSVRTGGGELFFGEGSRLTVL.

V gene TRBV18 combines with J gene TRBJ1-1; 7 bases match TRBD1. The germline CDR1 and CDR2 sequences are KGHSH and LQKENI. The CDR3 has 11 amino acids. J gave up 11 bases and V 3 bases, and 3 bases lay outside the gene matches. CDR3 coding DNA: TGTGCCAGCTCACCTGACAGGGCGGCTTTCTTT. The encoded protein is CASSPDRAAFF.

The CDR3, as DNA: TGTGCCAGCACACAGGGTTTTAACGCTGGGGCCAACGTCCTGACTTTC. Amino acids: CASTQGFNAGANVLTF. The chain has TRBV3-1 (or the pseudogene TRBV3-2) and TRBJ2-6; D is possibly TRBD1 (6 bases). The germline CDR1 and CDR2 sequences are LGHDT and YNNKEL (reference sequence). Trimming took off 7 bases at V and 2 bases at J, with 15 bases between the two ends. This CDR3 contains 16 residues.

V gene TRBV19 combines with J gene TRBJ2-3, with 10 bases matching TRBD1. This CDR3 has 15 residues. J lost 4 bases, V lost 6 bases, and 7 bases had no gene match. Germline CDR1 reads LNHDA; CDR2 reads SQIVND (reference sequence). The CDR3 loop reads CASRPGTGVSDTQYF. The CDR3 DNA follows: TGTGCCAGTAGACCCGGGACAGGGGTTTCAGATACGCAGTATTTT. The complete variable domain, with remaining parts taken from reference TRBV19 and TRBJ2-3, reads DGGITQSPKYLFRKEGQNVTLSCEQNLNHDAMYWYRQDPGQGLRLIYYSQIVNDFQKGDIAEGYSVSREKKESFPLTVTSAQKNPTAFYLCASRPGTGVSDTQYFGPGTRLTVL.

CDR3: CASTTMSQGASQPQHF. CDR3 sequence (DNA): TGTGCCAGCACCACTATGTCACAGGGGGCCAGTCAGCCCCAGCATTTT. The rearrangement uses TRBV28 and TRBJ1-5, with 9 bases identical to TRBD1. The V segment lost 7 bases and the J segment 6 bases; nucleotides outside the gene matches: 13. CDR1 and CDR2 (germline): MDHEN, SYDVKM. This CDR3 contains 16 residues. The variable domain in full, with the rest retrieved from reference TRBV28 and TRBJ1-5, is DVKVTQSSRYLVKRTGEKVFLECVQDMDHENMFWYRQDPGLGLRLIYFSYDVKMKEKGDIPEGYSVSREKKERFSLILESASTNQTSMYLCASTTMSQGASQPQHFGDGTRLSIL.

The chain uses TRBV9 and TRBJ2-7; 10 nucleotides align to TRBD1. Looked up from germline, CDR1 is SGDLS and CDR2 is YYNGEE. V lost 0 bases to trimming and J lost 2 bases; unmatched junction nucleotides: 5. The CDR3 loop spans 16 amino acids. Written as DNA, the CDR3 is TGTGCCAGCAGCGTAGACGGGACAGGGGCGACCTACGAGCAGTACTTC. Translating it yields CASSVDGTGATYEQYF.

This sequence joins TRBV28 and TRBJ2-1; 7 bases are shared with TRBD2. The CDR3 sequence is 16 residues long. Germline loops: CDR1 MDHEN, CDR2 SYDVKM. V shed 5 bases, J shed 0 bases, and the junction held 7 bases outside the gene matches. The chain's CDR3 is CASSQPGTNSYNEQFF. CDR3 bases: TGTGCCAGCAGTCAACCCGGGACTAACTCCTACAATGAGCAGTTCTTC.

V gene TRBV11-3 combines with J gene TRBJ2-2; TRBD1 might be the D (5 bases). Germline CDR1 SGHNT, CDR2 YENEEA. The CDR3 consists of 14 residues. V lost 5 bases, J lost 3 bases, and 10 bases lay in between. The CDR3: CASSRRQYTGELFF. The CDR3 DNA is TGTGCCAGCAGCCGCAGACAGTACACCGGGGAGCTGTTTTTT.

The rearrangement uses TRBV5-1 and TRBJ2-5, with TRBD1 identical over 9 bases. Trimming cost V 6 bases and J 5 bases; bases outside gene matches: 5. The CDR3 sequence is 13 residues long. Germline V gene data show CDR1 as SGHRS and CDR2 as YFSETQ. CDR3 nucleotides: TGCGCCAGCACACAGGGGGCTGGGGAGACCCAGTACTTC. This sequence encodes CASTQGAGETQYF.

The chain recombines TRBV11-1 with TRBJ2-4, with 7 bases matching TRBD1. This CDR3 comprises 15 residues. J lost 8 bases, V lost 5 bases, and 12 bases had no gene match. Germline V lookup: CDR1 SGHAT, CDR2 FQDESV (reference sequence). The CDR3 nucleotides are TGTGCCAGCAGCCCCGAGGGTGACAGGGCGGACATTCAGTACTTC. This sequence encodes CASSPEGDRADIQYF.

In this sample, this clone turned up a few times. The chain links TRBV7-9 to TRBJ2-2; the match to TRBD1 covers 12 bases. Germline values: CDR1 SEHNR, CDR2 FQNEAQ (reference sequence). This CDR3 contains 16 residues. Trimming cost V 4 bases and J 5 bases; bases outside gene matches: 5. CDR3 residues: CASSSGTGGKTGELFF. DNA for the CDR3: TGTGCCAGCAGCTCCGGGACAGGGGGCAAGACCGGGGAGCTGTTTTTT.

This chain connects TRBV11-3 to TRBJ2-1, with TRBD1 matching 7 bases. Germline-derived CDR1 and CDR2 are SGHNT and YENEEA. The CDR3 covers 11 residues. The trim removed 5 bases at V and 13 bases at J, leaving 5 bases unmatched. The CDR3 reads CASSQGQIQFF. The CDR3 DNA sequence: TGTGCCAGCAGCCAGGGACAGATACAGTTCTTC.